These 14 T cell receptor beta chains were all obtained from the same sample, sequenced in a study of identical twins. TCRdb redid the calling of the 5' RACE reads with MiXCR, one entry per CDR3 protein. The data hold hundreds of thousands of distinct CDR3 sequences, with roughly 6% observed a single time. Sequencing used naive T cells sorted from blood. All receptors come from a man aged 18-30 years in good health.

Regarding this clonotype: Since a much larger clone is just one base distant, this may be a read error. The chain is built from TRBV29-1 and TRBJ2-3; D is uncertain. Germline CDR1 reads SQVTM; CDR2 reads ANQGSEA. This CDR3 contains 12 residues. The CDR3 coding sequence is TGCAGCGTTGAAGATAGGGTAGATATGCAGTATTTT. It translates to CSVEDRVDMQYF.

Only a few counts were recorded for this clonotype. The germline gene is not matched at one end of the junction; a read error may be the cause. The chain combines TRBV12-3 or TRBV12-4 with TRBJ2-7; the D is unclear. The CDR3 spans 12 residues. The CDR3 nucleotides are TGTGCCAGCACCCTCTCTGGTGAGGCCATGCGCTTC. Protein: CASTLSGEAMRF.

The rearrangement joins TRBV23-1 to TRBJ2-3, with TRBD2 matching over 8 bases. TRBV23-1 falls under the ORF class, with uncertain function. The ends lost 6 bases at V and 0 bases at J; junction bases unmatched: 14. This CDR3 contains 18 residues. CDR3 sequence: CASSPPRGGQGSTDTQYF. The CDR3 DNA is TGCGCCAGCAGCCCTCCCCGCGGGGGGCAGGGAAGCACAGATACGCAGTATTTT.

About this clonotype itself: This may come from a read error, since a much larger clone is one base off. No conserved phenylalanine or tryptophan is present at the end of the CDR3, so a read error is the likely explanation. The V and J genes are TRBV6-5 and TRBJ2-2; D uncertain. CDR1 is MNHEY, CDR2 SVGAGI, per germline. This CDR3 has 12 amino acids. V lost 7 bases to trimming and J lost 2 bases, with 5 bases between them. CDR3 sequence (DNA): TGTGCCAGCAAGATAAACACCGGGGAGCTGTTTTCT. This translates into CASKINTGELFS.

In its sample, this clonotype was seen many times. The V and J genes are TRBV10-3 and TRBJ2-7; 8 bases fit TRBD1. Germline V gives CDR1 ENHRY, CDR2 SYGVKD. J was trimmed by 2 bases and V by 10 bases; bases with no gene match: 7. CDR3 size: 13 residues. DNA for the CDR3: TGTGCCACAGTGGACAGGGCGGCCTACGAGCAGTACTTC. This gives the protein CATVDRAAYEQYF.

This clonotype was counted at least ten times. The CDR3 sequence is CASSDIPSTDTQYF. The CDR3, as DNA: TGTGCCAGCAGTGATATTCCTAGCACAGATACGCAGTATTTT. The J gene is TRBJ2-3, the V gene TRBV2; D is ambiguous. V dropped 3 bases and J dropped 0 bases, with 7 bases sitting between them. Germline loops: CDR1 SNHLY, CDR2 FYNNEI. CDR3 length: 14 amino acids.

The chain uses TRBV12-3 or TRBV12-4 and TRBJ2-1; no clear D gene. Trimming stripped 3 bases from V and 15 bases from J, with 3 bases between. This CDR3 is built from 8 residues. CDR3 nucleotides: TGTGCCAGCAGTTTCCTGTTCTTC. This encodes CASSFLFF.

The chain employs TRBV5-1 and TRBJ2-5; 11 bases fit TRBD2. CDR1 is SGHRS, CDR2 YFSETQ, per germline. The CDR3 runs 13 residues. V was clipped by 5 bases and J by 5 bases; unmatched bases: 2. The CDR3 sequence is CASRTSGMETQYF. CDR3 DNA: TGCGCCAGCAGGACTAGCGGGATGGAGACCCAGTACTTC.

This clonotype was observed at least ten times. V is TRBV12-3 or TRBV12-4 and J is TRBJ2-3; D is perhaps TRBD2 (6 bases). The V end lost 6 bases, the J end lost 1 base, and 17 bases lay between the germline ends. The CDR3 spans 16 residues. The CDR3 region has the DNA TGTGCCAGCAGAACTTTGGGTAGCGGAGGCACAGATACGCAGTATTTT. Amino acid sequence: CASRTLGSGGTDTQYF.

This clonotype was recorded many times. The chain joins TRBV20-1 to TRBJ2-2, with D uncertain. Trimming left V 0 bases short and J 6 bases short, with 8 bases between. The CDR3 consists of 13 residues. In germline, CDR1 is DFQATT, CDR2 SNEGSKA (reference sequence). CDR3 in amino acids: CSARDGRAGELFF. The CDR3 bases are TGCAGTGCTAGAGATGGGCGTGCCGGGGAGCTGTTTTTT.

This chain uses TRBV14 with TRBJ1-1; 8 positions agree with TRBD1. The CDR3 covers 14 residues. CDR1 and CDR2 (germline): SGHDN, FVKESK. The J segment lost 3 bases and the V segment lost 4 bases, leaving 4 bases of the junction unmatched. The CDR3 reads CASSRLTGDTEAFF. CDR3 coding DNA: TGTGCCAGCAGCCGTTTGACAGGGGACACTGAAGCTTTCTTT.

In this sample, this clonotype turned up a few times. In nucleotides, the CDR3 is TGCAGTGCTAGACTCAGCGGGAGTGAGACCCAGTACTTC. Translating gives CSARLSGSETQYF. The chain recombines TRBV20-1 with TRBJ2-5; 8 bases agree with TRBD2. This CDR3 comprises 13 residues. Germline V gene lookup returns CDR1 DFQATT and CDR2 SNEGSKA (reference sequence). V gave up 2 bases and J gave up 5 bases; unmatched junction bases: 4.

This clonotype was observed a few times. This chain connects TRBV6-5 to TRBJ2-1; 8 bases agree with TRBD2. The length of the CDR3 is 14 residues. CDR1 and CDR2 from the germline V gene are MNHEY and SVGAGI. V shed 2 bases, J shed 8 bases, and the junction held 5 bases outside the gene matches. The CDR3 bases are TGTGCCAGCAGTTACACGGGGGGGAGGGATGAGCAGTTCTTC. This translates into CASSYTGGRDEQFF.

A few counts support this clonotype. The chain joins TRBV7-6 to TRBJ1-3, with 8 bases aligning to TRBD1. Germline lookup yields CDR1 SGHVS and CDR2 FNYEAQ. The CDR3 is 17 amino acids. V shed 5 bases and J 0 bases; nucleotides not matched to a gene: 9. CDR3 coding DNA: TGTGCCAGCAGCCAGCGGACAGGGACTCCCTCTGGAAACACCATATATTTT. Protein: CASSQRTGTPSGNTIYF.